This is a list of T cell receptor beta chains from one sample in a study of blood T cell repertoires in COVID-19. The data were produced by immunoSEQ multiplex PCR, yet TCRdb's version contains in-frame clones alone and is incomplete. The sample lists 240,000 or so clones, approximately 87% seen once, with 6.2% in the top ten. Material for sequencing was peripheral blood. Receptor source: a man aged 55 to 69 with acute or convalescent COVID-19. CDR3s include the opening cysteine and the closing phenylalanine or tryptophan. D genes are given only for firm matches. Size tells how often a clone was seen (once, few, many) or the class of an expanded clone, and some rows leave it out.

CASSVLAGAEQFF,TGTGCCAGCAGTGTTCTAGCGGGAGCTGAGCAGTTCTTC,TRBD2,TRBJ2-1,TRBV6-4,.
CASSLGAANTEAFF,TGTGCCAGCAGCTTGGGTGCGGCGAACACTGAAGCTTTCTTT,.,TRBJ1-1,TRBV5-8,.
CASSLNRGAGNTIYF,TGTGCCAGCAGCCTAAACAGGGGGGCTGGAAACACCATATATTTT,TRBD1,TRBJ1-3,TRBV7-9,.
CASSITTGSGELFF,TGTGCCAGTAGTATAACGACAGGGTCCGGGGAGCTGTTTTTT,TRBD1,TRBJ2-2,TRBV19,.
CATSDPIDTGELFF,TGTGCCACCAGTGACCCCATTGACACCGGGGAGCTGTTTTTT,.,TRBJ2-2,TRBV24-1,.
CASSPRGSGRARYTGELFF,TGTGCCAGCAGTCCCCGGGGAAGCGGGAGGGCACGTTACACCGGGGAGCTGTTTTTT,TRBD2,TRBJ2-2,TRBV28,.
CATSEDGSPGEQYF,TGTGCCACCAGTGAAGACGGAAGTCCGGGCGAGCAGTACTTC,.,TRBJ2-7,TRBV24-1,.
CASSLGGNTRGELFF,TGTGCCAGCAGCTTAGGAGGAAATACCCGCGGGGAGCTGTTTTTT,.,TRBJ2-2,TRBV7-9,.
CASSLGGGAEETQYF,TGCGCCAGCAGCTTGGGAGGAGGGGCTGAGGAGACCCAGTACTTC,.,TRBJ2-5,TRBV5-1,.
CASSQDELVGRNEQFF,TGCGCCAGCAGCCAAGATGAGCTAGTGGGGCGAAATGAGCAGTTCTTC,.,TRBJ2-1,TRBV4-3,.
CASGEVRSTEAFF,TGTGCCAGCGGAGAAGTCAGAAGCACTGAAGCTTTCTTT,.,TRBJ1-1,TRBV2,.
CASSKSANTGELFF,TGTGCCAGTAGTAAAAGCGCGAACACCGGGGAGCTGTTTTTT,.,TRBJ2-2,TRBV19,.
CASSKGGEGREPCTDTQYF,TGTGCCAGCAGCAAAGGGGGTGAGGGGCGGGAACCCTGCACAGATACGCAGTATTTT,.,TRBJ2-3,TRBV21-1,.
CSARQNTEAFF,TGCAGTGCTAGACAGAACACTGAAGCTTTCTTT,.,TRBJ1-1,TRBV20-1,.
CASSPYPREEGEQFF,TGTGCCAGCAGCCCCTACCCCCGGGAGGAGGGTGAGCAGTTCTTC,TRBD2,TRBJ2-1,TRBV9,.
CAISEQENEQFF,TGTGCCATCAGTGAACAGGAAAATGAGCAGTTCTTC,.,TRBJ2-1,TRBV10-3,.
CASSDPGVSYEQYF,TGTGCCAGCAGCGATCCGGGAGTCTCCTACGAGCAGTACTTC,.,TRBJ2-7,TRBV27,.
CSASRGNQPQHF,TGCAGTGCTAGTAGGGGAAATCAGCCCCAGCATTTT,.,TRBJ1-5,TRBV20-1,once
CAISESGGRTYGYTF,TGTGCCATCAGTGAGTCGGGGGGAAGAACGTATGGCTACACCTTC,.,TRBJ1-2,TRBV10-3,.
CASSLVSGGLAKNIQYF,TGTGCCAGCAGCTTAGTATCGGGGGGCCTAGCCAAAAACATTCAGTACTTC,.,TRBJ2-4,TRBV7-2,.
CSASQGAVQPQHF,TGCAGTGCTAGTCAGGGGGCTGTTCAGCCCCAGCATTTT,TRBD1,TRBJ1-5,TRBV20-1,.
CASLRTSGEYNEQFF,TGTGCCAGCCTAAGGACTAGCGGGGAATACAATGAGCAGTTCTTC,TRBD2,TRBJ2-1,TRBV25-1,.
CASSAISGFGYTF,TGTGCCAGCAGCGCTATCTCGGGTTTCGGCTACACCTTC,.,TRBJ1-2,TRBV7-3,once
CASSVSGLYTDTQYF,TGTGCCAGTAGTGTGAGTGGACTTTACACAGATACGCAGTATTTT,.,TRBJ2-3,TRBV19,.
CASSLAASGKSYEQYF,TGTGCCAGCAGCTTAGCGGCTAGCGGGAAATCCTACGAGCAGTACTTC,TRBD2,TRBJ2-7,TRBV7-6,.
CASASDSGNTIYF,TGTGCCAGCGCCTCAGACTCTGGAAACACCATATATTTT,.,TRBJ1-3,TRBV3-1/TRBV3-2,.
CASSHTGGQSYNEQFF,TGTGCCAGCAGCCACACAGGCGGACAAAGCTACAATGAGCAGTTCTTC,.,TRBJ2-1,TRBV3-1/TRBV3-2,.
CSAPTRLAGATDTQYF,TGCAGCGCTCCTACAAGACTAGCGGGAGCCACAGATACGCAGTATTTT,TRBD2,TRBJ2-3,TRBV29-1,.
CASSLYRGGTGELFF,TGTGCCAGCAGTTTATACAGGGGTGGAACCGGGGAGCTGTTTTTT,TRBD1,TRBJ2-2,TRBV28,.
CASSQGSVNYGYTF,TGCGCCAGCAGCCAAGGATCAGTGAACTATGGCTACACCTTC,.,TRBJ1-2,TRBV4-1,.
CASRNRVGFQPQHF,TGTGCCAGTAGAAACAGGGTCGGGTTTCAGCCCCAGCATTTT,.,TRBJ1-5,TRBV19,.
CASSRTSGNGNEQFF,TGTGCCAGCTCCCGGACTAGCGGGAATGGCAATGAGCAGTTCTTC,TRBD2,TRBJ2-1,TRBV18,.
CASSLMGQGNTEAFF,TGTGCCAGCAGTTTAATGGGACAGGGGAACACTGAAGCTTTCTTT,TRBD1,TRBJ1-1,TRBV28,.
CASSLLPYLGANEKLFF,TGTGCCAGCAGTTTATTACCCTATTTAGGGGCTAATGAAAAACTGTTTTTT,.,TRBJ1-4,TRBV28,.
CASSTGTYRDGYTF,TGTGCCAGCAGCACAGGAACCTACAGGGATGGCTACACCTTC,.,TRBJ1-2,TRBV28,.
CASSLGQGQFF,TGTGCCAGCAGCCTCGGGCAGGGGCAGTTCTTC,.,TRBJ2-1,TRBV11-3,.
CASSQDPSGGTDTQYF,TGTGCCAGCAGCCAAGACCCTAGCGGGGGCACAGATACGCAGTATTTT,TRBD2,TRBJ2-3,TRBV3-1/TRBV3-2,.
CASSPGQGAGGELFF,TGTGCCAGCAGCCCGGGACAGGGGGCGGGCGGGGAGCTGTTTTTT,TRBD1,TRBJ2-2,TRBV11-3,.
CASSLLQETQYF,TGTGCCAGCAGCTTATTACAGGAGACCCAGTACTTC,.,TRBJ2-5,TRBV13,.
CASSRSGRGTDTQYF,TGTGCCAGCAGCCGCAGCGGGAGGGGAACAGATACGCAGTATTTT,TRBD2,TRBJ2-3,TRBV3-1/TRBV3-2,.
CASSVQGGSEAFF,TGTGCCAGCAGCGTACAGGGGGGTTCTGAAGCTTTCTTT,TRBD1,TRBJ1-1,TRBV9,.
CASRGSWTGELFF,TGTGCCAGCCGGGGGAGTTGGACCGGGGAGCTGTTTTTT,.,TRBJ2-2,TRBV7-3,.
CASRRGGGSYEQYF,TGTGCCAGCAGGAGGGGGGGAGGCTCCTACGAGCAGTACTTC,.,TRBJ2-7,TRBV11-2,.
CASSPTRAAPGEQYF,TGTGCCAGCAGCCCGACCAGGGCGGCGCCAGGGGAGCAGTACTTC,.,TRBJ2-7,TRBV7-3,once
CASSQDRADSPLHF,TGCGCCAGCAGCCAAGACAGGGCCGATTCACCCCTCCACTTT,.,TRBJ1-6,TRBV4-3,.
CSVETGDPQYTEAFF,TGCAGCGTCGAGACGGGGGACCCCCAGTACACTGAAGCTTTCTTT,.,TRBJ1-1,TRBV29-1,.
CASKPREGLEQYF,TGTGCCAGCAAGCCGCGTGAAGGACTGGAGCAGTACTTC,.,TRBJ2-7,TRBV27,few
CASSEPDRATFDNQPQHF,TGTGCCAGCAGCGAACCGGACAGGGCAACTTTTGACAATCAGCCCCAGCATTTT,TRBD1,TRBJ1-5,TRBV2,.